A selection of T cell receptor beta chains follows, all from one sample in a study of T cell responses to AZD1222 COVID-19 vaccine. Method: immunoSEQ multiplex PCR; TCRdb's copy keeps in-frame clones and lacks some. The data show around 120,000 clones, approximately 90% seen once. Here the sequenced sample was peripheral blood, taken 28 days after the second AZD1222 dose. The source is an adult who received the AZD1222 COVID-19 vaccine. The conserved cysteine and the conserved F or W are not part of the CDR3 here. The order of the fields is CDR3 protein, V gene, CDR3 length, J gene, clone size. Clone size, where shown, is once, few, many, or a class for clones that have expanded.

ASSTPRTGSSPLH | TRBV19 | 13 | TRBJ1-6 | -
ASSLGHTTYEQY | TRBV6-2/TRBV6-3 | 12 | TRBJ2-7 | -
ASSYGSGPYEQY | TRBV6-2/TRBV6-3 | 12 | TRBJ2-7 | -
ASSPPAAAYEQY | TRBV19 | 12 | TRBJ2-7 | -
SVGRGVYNEQF | TRBV29-1 | 11 | TRBJ2-1 | -
ASSPGQGNQPQH | TRBV3-1/TRBV3-2 | 12 | TRBJ1-5 | -
ASSPHPRSAEAF | TRBV27 | 12 | TRBJ1-1 | few
ASSLEPVQTQY | TRBV7-2 | 11 | TRBJ2-5 | once
ASSPRTGIFEKLF | TRBV7-2 | 13 | TRBJ1-4 | -
ASSFQGASETQY | TRBV7-2 | 12 | TRBJ2-5 | once
ASSLRGDLLL | TRBV27 | 10 | TRBJ2-1 | -
AIRDSYTGELF | TRBV27 | 11 | TRBJ2-2 | medium-sized
ASSPGATYEQY | TRBV18 | 11 | TRBJ2-7 | -
ASSLLSVEKGYEQY | TRBV7-3 | 14 | TRBJ2-7 | -
ASSYGDEKLF | TRBV6-5 | 10 | TRBJ1-4 | -
ASSPRLNNYGYT | TRBV9 | 12 | TRBJ1-2 | -
ASSSAGDNTGELF | TRBV6-4 | 13 | TRBJ2-2 | few
ASSAFLAGGRDTQY | TRBV11-2 | 14 | TRBJ2-3 | -
ASGWTTTTDLGNTIY | TRBV12-5 | 15 | TRBJ1-3 | -
ASRKGGGFSTDTQY | TRBV5-1 | 14 | TRBJ2-3 | once
AWSVGGDYGYT | TRBV30 | 11 | TRBJ1-2 | -
ASSTHFMTGRGY | TRBV19 | 12 | TRBJ1-3 | -
ASSQDSGTAAQY | TRBV4-1 | 12 | TRBJ2-7 | -
ASSASGQDYEQY | TRBV27 | 12 | TRBJ2-7 | -
AWSGTGGPPTGELF | TRBV30 | 14 | TRBJ2-2 | -
ASSLDRVAEAF | TRBV2 | 11 | TRBJ1-1 | -
ASSKGARLFETQY | TRBV19 | 13 | TRBJ2-5 | -
ASSSRDRRSYEQY | TRBV6-5 | 13 | TRBJ2-7 | -
ASSLREQYGGGTDTQY | TRBV18 | 16 | TRBJ2-3 | -
ASSPPPPSGRVLETQY | TRBV6-4 | 16 | TRBJ2-5 | -
ASSLDSELTNYGYT | TRBV11-2 | 14 | TRBJ1-2 | -
ATSRDLSESSYNEQF | TRBV15 | 15 | TRBJ2-1 | -
ASSLLWGMTEAF | TRBV5-6 | 12 | TRBJ1-1 | -
ATQGVSYGYT | TRBV15 | 10 | TRBJ1-2 | -
ASSFGQRGTEAF | TRBV7-9 | 12 | TRBJ1-1 | -
ASSPSRGGKPSYNEQF | TRBV4-3 | 16 | TRBJ2-1 | -
ASSRSLRGTYGYT | TRBV27 | 13 | TRBJ1-2 | -
ASSLTSGSYEQY | TRBV7-3 | 12 | TRBJ2-7 | -
AWGTTPSSEQY | TRBV30 | 11 | TRBJ2-7 | -
ASSDKANNEQF | TRBV6-4 | 11 | TRBJ2-1 | -
ASSLEAALAKNIQY | TRBV7-2 | 14 | TRBJ2-4 | -
ASSPWTGGYGYT | TRBV5-4 | 12 | TRBJ1-2 | -
ASSVPQGTGNTIY | TRBV5-4 | 13 | TRBJ1-3 | -
ASRDRAGRSYNEQF | TRBV7-9 | 14 | TRBJ2-1 | -
ASSPRGGDYYGYT | TRBV4-2 | 13 | TRBJ1-2 | -
ASSAGNTGELF | TRBV2 | 11 | TRBJ2-2 | few
AWRSRDKSF | TRBV30 | 9 | TRBJ1-1 | -
ASSLGQSYGYT | TRBV12-3/TRBV12-4 | 11 | TRBJ1-2 | -
ASSPGIGELF | TRBV18 | 10 | TRBJ2-2 | -
ASSQGRGTRPSNEQF | TRBV4-3 | 15 | TRBJ2-1 | -
ASSKTGDSETQY | TRBV19 | 12 | TRBJ2-5 | once
ASTASGTNGSQQY | TRBV5-1 | 13 | TRBJ2-7 | -
ARGGHYEQY | TRBV28 | 9 | TRBJ2-7 | -
ASPKYPLPPQH | TRBV7-9 | 11 | TRBJ1-5 | -